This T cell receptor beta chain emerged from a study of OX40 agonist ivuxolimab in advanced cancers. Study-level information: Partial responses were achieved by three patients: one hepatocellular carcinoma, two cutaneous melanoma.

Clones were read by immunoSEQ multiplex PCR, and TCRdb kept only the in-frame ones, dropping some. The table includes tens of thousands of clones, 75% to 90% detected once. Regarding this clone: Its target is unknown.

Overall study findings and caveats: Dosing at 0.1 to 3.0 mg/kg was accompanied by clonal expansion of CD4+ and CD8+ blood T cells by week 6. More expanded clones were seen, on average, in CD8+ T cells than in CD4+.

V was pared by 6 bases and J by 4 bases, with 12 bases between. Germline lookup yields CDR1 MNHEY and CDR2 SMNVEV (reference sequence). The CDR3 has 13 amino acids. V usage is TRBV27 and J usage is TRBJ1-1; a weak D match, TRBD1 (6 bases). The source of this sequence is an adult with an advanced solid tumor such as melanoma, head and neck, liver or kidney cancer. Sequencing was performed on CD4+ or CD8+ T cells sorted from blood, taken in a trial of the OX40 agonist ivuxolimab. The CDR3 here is CASRRGEGTEAFF. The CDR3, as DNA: TGTGCCAGCAGGAGGGGGGAAGGCACTGAAGCTTTCTTT.